These 2 T cell receptor beta chains share one sample of origin, sequenced in a study of cytotoxic CD8 clonotypes in ibrutinib-treated CLL. The method was immunoSEQ multiplex PCR; TCRdb's version includes in-frame clones alone and lacks a portion of them. The sample contains 200,000 to 250,000 clones, more than 70% of which appear only once. Sequencing was performed on PBMCs, taken after 12 months of ibrutinib treatment. These receptors originate from a human donor with chronic lymphocytic leukemia.

The chain combines TRBV10-1 with TRBJ2-3; D tentatively reads TRBD1 or TRBD2 (6 bases each). CDR3 length equals 14 residues. CDR1 and CDR2 (germline): WNHNN, SYGVQD (reference sequence). Trimming removed 8 bases at V and 2 bases at J, with 14 bases between. The CDR3 DNA is TGCGCCAGCGGCGGTGGGGGGCCCACAGATACGCAGTATTTT. This encodes CASGGGGPTDTQYF.

The sample holds one count of this clone. The gene calls are TRBV10-2 and TRBJ2-5; D is undetermined. Germline values: CDR1 WSHSY, CDR2 SAAADI. V was pared by 3 bases and J by 5 bases, with 10 bases between. CDR3 length equals 13 residues. CDR3 in amino acids: CASSDPFLETQYF. CDR3 coding DNA: TGCGCCAGCAGTGACCCCTTTCTGGAGACCCAGTACTTC.